Sequencing of this T cell receptor beta chain was carried out in a study of cytomegalovirus exposure and HLA in healthy donors. Overall study findings and caveats: Researchers reported in a later analysis that common viral pathogens appeared linked to several top clusters. Generally TCR sequences proved uncommon, though certain public TCRs appeared in numerous donors. Looking again later, the authors saw that most CMV-associated TCR beta chains seemed HLA-restricted.

Primers: 60 Vbeta forward and 13 Jbeta reverse. Clones were read by immunoSEQ multiplex PCR, and TCRdb kept only the in-frame ones, dropping some. The table shows roughly 180,000 clones, with 84% occurring only once. Healthy bone marrow donors made up the donor group. A remark on this clone: Its antigen is unidentified.

Source material: PBMCs. The source is a girl between 2 and 10 years old in good health and CMV-seropositive.

The DNA for the CDR3 is TGCAGCGTTGTGGGCAGGGGATCGGGAAACACCATATATTTT. Translated, it gives CSVVGRGSGNTIYF. This chain links TRBV29-1 with TRBJ1-3, with D possibly TRBD1 on 6 matching bases. CDR1 and CDR2 from the germline V gene are SQVTM and ANQGSEA. CDR3 length equals 14 residues. Trimming took 4 bases from V and 4 from J, leaving 14 bases between them.